This T cell receptor beta chain was obtained from a study of cytomegalovirus exposure and HLA in healthy donors. On the study more broadly: Later analysis reported that the 130 or so validation repertoires shared the platform of the approximately 620 first-cohort repertoires.

The donors were part of the validation cohort, which consisted of under 150 subjects and was separate from the first cohort of 666 subjects. This clone was picked up a small number of times. Its specificity is not known. Overall study results and limits: According to the study, some 160 TCR beta chains were cytomegalovirus-associated. According to a later analysis, TCR clusters from the first cohort tended to co-occur in the 120 or so validation repertoires.

The ends were cut back, 5 bases at V and 4 bases at J, with 14 bases in the middle. Germline CDR1 is PRHDT and CDR2 is FYEKMQ (reference sequence). CDR3 length: 15 residues. TCRdb's table, derived via immunoSEQ multiplex PCR, lists solely in-frame clones and lacks some. The sample lists 250,000 to 400,000 clones; around 90% were seen once. Sequenced input: PBMCs. The V call is TRBV13, the J call TRBJ2-2; TRBD2 is a possible D gene (5 bases). This receptor was identified in a woman aged 25 to 39 in good health and CMV-seropositive. The CDR3 reads CASSPPWTSTGELFF. CDR3 in DNA: TGTGCCAGCAGCCCGCCCTGGACTTCCACCGGGGAGCTGTTTTTT.